Presented here are 10 T cell receptor beta chains from one specimen sequenced in a study of blood T cell repertoires in COVID-19. Only in-frame clones appear in the TCRdb table, and some are missing; sequencing was by immunoSEQ multiplex PCR. Found here are 250,000 or so clones, about 87% of them singletons; the top ten hold 2% to 3%. The sequenced sample consisted of peripheral blood. The source is a man aged 25 to 40 with COVID-19, enrolled during active disease.

The rearrangement joins TRBV28 to TRBJ1-6; 7 positions agree with TRBD1. Germline V gene lookup returns CDR1 MDHEN and CDR2 SYDVKM. This CDR3 comprises 13 residues. Losses at the gene ends were 6 bases for V and 12 bases for J; bases not matched to a gene: 8. DNA for the CDR3: TGTGCCAGCAGGGGCAGGGGGTGGGAACCCCTCCACTTT. It translates to CASRGRGWEPLHF. Based on the CDR3 plus reference TRBV28 and TRBJ1-6, the full variable domain is DVKVTQSSRYLVKRTGEKVFLECVQDMDHENMFWYRQDPGLGLRLIYFSYDVKMKEKGDIPEGYSVSREKKERFSLILESASTNQTSMYLCASRGRGWEPLHFGNGTRLTVT.

The chain links TRBV30 to TRBJ2-3, with TRBD2 matching 14 bases. The ends lost 5 bases at V and 3 bases at J; junction bases unmatched: 4. Germline assignment: CDR1 GTSNPN and CDR2 SVGIG (reference sequence). The CDR3 runs 15 residues. The CDR3 nucleotides read TGTGCCTGGCTCGGGACTAGCGGGAGTACAGATACGCAGTATTTT. Residues: CAWLGTSGSTDTQYF.

This clone was observed once. The V call is TRBV5-8, the J call TRBJ1-5; 9 nucleotides align to TRBD1. The CDR3 consists of 15 residues. Per germline, CDR1 SGHTS and CDR2 YDEGEE. The J segment lost 3 bases and the V segment lost 5 bases, leaving 6 bases of the junction unmatched. The CDR3 nucleotides read TGTGCCAGCAGTTCGGGACAGGGTCACAATCAGCCCCAGCATTTT. This encodes CASSSGQGHNQPQHF.

This chain connects TRBV6-5 to TRBJ1-1, with D uncertain. V was clipped by 0 bases and J by 2 bases, with 13 bases between them. The germline gives CDR1 MNHEY, CDR2 SVGAGI. The CDR3 length is 16 residues. In DNA, the CDR3 is TGTGCCAGCAGTTACTCGTGGCAGAGACTAAACACTGAAGCTTTCTTT. This gives the protein CASSYSWQRLNTEAFF.

This clone was found a few times. The V gene is TRBV19, the J gene TRBJ2-7, with TRBD2 as a possible D gene (5 bases). This CDR3 is built from 14 residues. Germline assignment: CDR1 LNHDA and CDR2 SQIVND (reference sequence). V was clipped by 5 bases and J by 1 base, with 12 bases between them. Here the CDR3 reads CASSPLRASYEQYF. The CDR3 DNA sequence: TGTGCCAGTAGTCCCTTGCGGGCATCCTACGAGCAGTACTTC.

The table lists this clone with a few counts. The CDR3, as DNA: TGCAGTGCTAGTTTGTACCCGGGACAGGGAGGCACTGAAGCTTTCTTT. This encodes CSASLYPGQGGTEAFF. The rearrangement joins TRBV20-1 to TRBJ1-1; 9 nucleotides agree with TRBD1. The CDR3 runs 16 residues. Per germline, CDR1 DFQATT and CDR2 SNEGSKA (reference sequence). The V gene end was trimmed by 3 bases and the J gene end by 4 bases; junction bases not matched to a gene: 12.

The V gene is TRBV28, the J gene TRBJ1-2; the D gene is possibly TRBD1 (6 bases). CDR1 and CDR2 from the germline V gene are MDHEN and SYDVKM. Deletions cut 6 bases from V and 1 base from J, with 9 bases between. This CDR3 comprises 13 residues. CDR3 sequence (DNA): TGTGCCAGCAGGGACAGTCATAACTATGGCTACACCTTC. It is translated as CASRDSHNYGYTF.

The chain has TRBV19 and TRBJ1-2, with 9 bases identical to TRBD1. Germline loops: CDR1 LNHDA, CDR2 SQIVND (reference sequence). The CDR3 contains 14 residues. With 5 bases clipped from V and 7 bases from J, the junction kept 8 bases outside the gene matches. In DNA form, the CDR3 reads TGTGCCAGTAGTCCTCTCGGGACAGGGACTGGCTACACCTTC. Its translation is CASSPLGTGTGYTF.

The chain employs TRBV11-3 and TRBJ2-2, with 8 nucleotides matching TRBD1. The V gene end was trimmed by 5 bases and the J gene end by 1 base; junction bases not matched to a gene: 6. The CDR3 runs to 16 residues. From germline, CDR1 is SGHNT and CDR2 YENEEA. CDR3 sequence reads: CASSLTGTGNTGELFF. The CDR3 DNA sequence: TGTGCCAGCAGCCTTACCGGGACAGGGAACACCGGGGAGCTGTTTTTT.

The V gene is TRBV19, the J gene TRBJ2-2; 7 nucleotides align to TRBD1. Germline V gives CDR1 LNHDA, CDR2 SQIVND (reference sequence). The CDR3 loop spans 16 amino acids. Unmatched junction bases numbered 5, after V lost 3 bases and J lost 1 base. This CDR3 reads CASSIRNRGNTGELFF. CDR3 nucleotides: TGTGCCAGTAGTATTCGTAACAGGGGGAACACCGGGGAGCTGTTTTTT. Complete variable domain (other parts from reference TRBV19 and TRBJ2-2): DGGITQSPKYLFRKEGQNVTLSCEQNLNHDAMYWYRQDPGQGLRLIYYSQIVNDFQKGDIAEGYSVSREKKESFPLTVTSAQKNPTAFYLCASSIRNRGNTGELFFGEGSRLTVL.